This T cell receptor beta chain was obtained from a study of regulatory T cells in long-lasting Graves disease. Time point of the sample: newly diagnosed GD, antithyroid drugs for less than 3 months. After RNA was extracted from PBMCs, the TCR library was made from it. Each of the patients was recruited from an endocrinology department situated in Xi'an, China. EDTA tubes held approximately 10 milliliters of peripheral blood from each patient. Library construction for TCR beta used iRepertoire HTBI primers and Arm-PCR of CDR3 regions. TCRdb itself ran the multiplex PCR reads through MiXCR, one entry per CDR3 protein. The repertoire holds around 480,000 distinct CDR3 sequences, with approximately 16% as singletons. This sample was shared with a second study, whose subject was T cells in Graves' hyperthyroidism and ophthalmopathy. That work contributes: Hyperthyroidism in the patients, aged 18 to 65, was newly diagnosed and under 2 months in duration. In the blood, most expanded thyroid clonotypes above 0.001 appeared as well.

This receptor was identified in a woman in her forties or fifties with Graves disease. The sequences come from peripheral blood mononuclear cells (PBMCs), collected at new diagnosis, from a patient treated with antithyroid drugs.

The CDR3 is CASILSGGTEEQYF. The CDR3 bases are TGTGCCAGCATCCTAAGCGGGGGGACCGAGGAGCAGTACTTC. This chain connects TRBV12-3 or TRBV12-4 to TRBJ2-7; 9 positions match TRBD2. The CDR3 extends over 14 amino acids. V shed 7 bases and J 7 bases; nucleotides not matched to a gene: 11.